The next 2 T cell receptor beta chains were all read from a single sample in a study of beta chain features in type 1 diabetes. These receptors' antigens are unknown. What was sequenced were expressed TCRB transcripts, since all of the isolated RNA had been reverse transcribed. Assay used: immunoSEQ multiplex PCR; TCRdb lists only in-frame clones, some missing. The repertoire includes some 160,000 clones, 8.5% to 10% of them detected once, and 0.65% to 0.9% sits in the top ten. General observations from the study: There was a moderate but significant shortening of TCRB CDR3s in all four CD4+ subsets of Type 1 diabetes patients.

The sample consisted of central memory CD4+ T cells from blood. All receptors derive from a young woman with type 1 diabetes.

Here the CDR3 reads CASRRDTGELFF. The CDR3 nucleotides are TGTGCCAGCAGGCGGGATACCGGGGAGCTGTTTTTT. The V call is TRBV2, the J call TRBJ2-2; tentative D call: TRBD2 (6 bases). This CDR3 contains 12 residues. The germline V gene has CDR1 SNHLY and CDR2 FYNNEI. V was clipped by 6 bases and J by 5 bases, with 7 bases between them.

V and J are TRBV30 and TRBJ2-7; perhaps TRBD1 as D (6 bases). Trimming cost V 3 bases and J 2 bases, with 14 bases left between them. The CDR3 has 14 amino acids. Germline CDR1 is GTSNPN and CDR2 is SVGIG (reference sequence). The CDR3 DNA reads TGTGCCTGGAGGAGGGACATTGGGCCCTACGAGCAGTACTTC. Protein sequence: CAWRRDIGPYEQYF.